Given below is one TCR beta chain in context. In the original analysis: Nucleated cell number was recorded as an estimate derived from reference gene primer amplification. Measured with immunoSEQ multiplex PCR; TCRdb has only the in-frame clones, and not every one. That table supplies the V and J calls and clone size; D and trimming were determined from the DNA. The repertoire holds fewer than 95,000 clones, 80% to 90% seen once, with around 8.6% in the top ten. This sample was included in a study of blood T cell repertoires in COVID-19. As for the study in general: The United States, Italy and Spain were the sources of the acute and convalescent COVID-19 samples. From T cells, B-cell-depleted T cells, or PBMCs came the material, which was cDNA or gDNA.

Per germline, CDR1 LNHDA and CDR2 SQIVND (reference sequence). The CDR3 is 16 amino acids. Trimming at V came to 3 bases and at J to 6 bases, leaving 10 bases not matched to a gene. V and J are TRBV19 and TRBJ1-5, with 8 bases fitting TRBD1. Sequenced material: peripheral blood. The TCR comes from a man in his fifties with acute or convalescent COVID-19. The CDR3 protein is CASSISGQGRSQPQHF. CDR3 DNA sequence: TGTGCCAGTAGTATCTCAGGACAGGGCAGAAGTCAGCCCCAGCATTTT.